Below are 26 T cell receptor beta chains sequenced from a single sample in a study of cytomegalovirus exposure and HLA in healthy donors. The PCR employed 60 Vbeta primers together with 13 Jbeta primers. This table comes from immunoSEQ multiplex PCR, and its TCRdb copy is limited to in-frame clones, with some not included. The data show about 200,000 clones, 87% seen once. The sequenced material came from PBMCs. These TCRs come from a man in his thirties or forties in good health and CMV-seronegative.

This chain connects TRBV28 to TRBJ1-1, with a tentative D call TRBD1 (5 bases). Between the trimmed V and J ends, which lost 11 bases and 8 bases, there was a span of 15 bases. Germline V gene lookup returns CDR1 MDHEN and CDR2 SYDVKM. This CDR3 spans 11 amino acids. The CDR3 here is CAGWMGGEAFF. The CDR3 region has the DNA TGTGCCGGCTGGATGGGGGGAGAAGCTTTCTTT.

The chain has TRBV7-9 and TRBJ1-1; no clear D. The CDR3 sequence is 10 residues long. V gave up 9 bases and J gave up 2 bases, with 4 bases separating them. From germline, CDR1 is SEHNR and CDR2 FQNEAQ (reference sequence). The CDR3 loop reads CASRNTEAFF. Here the CDR3 DNA reads TGTGCCAGTAGAAACACTGAAGCTTTCTTT.

The chain joins TRBV5-1 to TRBJ1-1; D is uncertain. The CDR3 has 16 amino acids. Germline assignment: CDR1 SGHRS and CDR2 YFSETQ. Trimming took 1 base from V and 1 from J, leaving 14 bases between them. The CDR3 is CASSLSPSEWNTEAFF. The CDR3 nucleotides are TGCGCCAGCAGCTTGTCCCCCTCCGAGTGGAACACTGAAGCTTTCTTT.

The rearrangement uses TRBV6-1 and TRBJ2-1, with 11 nucleotides matching TRBD1. Losses at the gene ends were 3 bases for V and 4 bases for J; bases not matched to a gene: 2. CDR3 length: 15 residues. The germline gives CDR1 MNHNS, CDR2 SASEGT. The CDR3 region is CASSEDRGQYNEQFF. The CDR3 DNA sequence: TGTGCCAGCAGTGAGGACAGGGGGCAATACAATGAGCAGTTCTTC.

The chain couples TRBV28 to TRBJ1-2; possible D gene TRBD1, 5 bases. Trimming removed 6 bases from V and 5 bases from J, with 10 bases in between. CDR3 length: 12 residues. Germline CDR1 and CDR2: MDHEN and SYDVKM. This CDR3 is CASRGGDYGYTF. The CDR3 DNA sequence: TGTGCCAGCAGGGGGGGGGATTATGGCTACACCTTC.

For this clone: The junction differs from germline at one of its ends, possibly a read error. The chain couples TRBV7-7 to TRBJ2-3; 10 bases align to TRBD1. CDR3 length: 15 residues. CDR1 is SSHAT and CDR2 is FNYEAQ in the germline V gene (reference sequence). This CDR3 reads CASSQGQGSTDTQYF. The CDR3 coding sequence is TGTGCTAGCAGCCAGGGACAGGGGTCCACAGATACGCAGTATTTT.

This clone was detected only a few times. This specimen includes other DNA sequences encoding the same CDR3. This chain connects TRBV18 to TRBJ1-1, with D perhaps TRBD1 (6 bases). The length of the CDR3 is 13 residues. Germline CDR1 and CDR2: KGHSH and LQKENI. V was shortened by 3 bases and J by 3 bases, with 8 bases between the two germline ends. The CDR3 DNA reads TGTGCCAGCTCACCGCAGGGGTACACTGAAGCTTTCTTT. This codes for CASSPQGYTEAFF.

CDR3 protein: CASSIAAPGKDEKLFF. The CDR3 DNA follows: TGTGCCAGTAGTATAGCCGCCCCGGGAAAGGATGAAAAACTGTTTTTT. This chain connects TRBV19 to TRBJ1-4; the D is unclear. CDR1 LNHDA and CDR2 SQIVND come from the germline V gene (reference sequence). V gave up 1 base and J gave up 6 bases, with 15 bases separating them. This CDR3 is built from 16 residues.

This rearrangement joins TRBV6-5 to TRBJ2-3; 8 bases map to TRBD1. The J segment lost 0 bases and the V segment lost 6 bases, leaving 5 bases of the junction unmatched. The CDR3 runs 15 residues. Per the germline V gene, CDR1 is MNHEY and CDR2 is SVGAGI. Here the CDR3 reads CASRRQGLSTDTQYF. CDR3 nucleotide sequence: TGTGCCAGCAGACGACAGGGGCTCAGCACAGATACGCAGTATTTT.

The J gene is TRBJ1-5, the V gene TRBV30; D remains unclear. Trimming took 4 bases from V and 6 from J, leaving 19 bases between them. The germline V gene has CDR1 GTSNPN and CDR2 SVGIG (reference sequence). There are 15 residues in the CDR3. CDR3 sequence reads: CAWNLGRVGGQPQHF. CDR3 coding DNA: TGTGCCTGGAACCTAGGGAGGGTCGGCGGTCAGCCCCAGCATTTT.

V usage is TRBV2 and J usage is TRBJ2-7; tentatively, D is TRBD1 (6 bases). Germline CDR1 is SNHLY and CDR2 is FYNNEI. The CDR3 is made up of 15 amino acids. Trimming stripped 6 bases from V and 6 bases from J, with 21 bases between. The CDR3 here is CASRETGTLIPEQYF. In DNA, the CDR3 is TGTGCCAGCAGAGAAACCGGGACACTTATTCCCGAGCAGTACTTC.

This clone was recorded only once. The chain links TRBV27 to TRBJ2-2, with D possibly matching TRBD1 (7 bases). This CDR3 spans 14 amino acids. V shed 8 bases and J shed 3 bases, with 13 bases lying between them. Germline V lookup: CDR1 MNHEY, CDR2 SMNVEV (reference sequence). The CDR3 loop is CASQGGPHTGELFF. As DNA, the CDR3 is TGTGCCAGCCAGGGGGGACCGCACACCGGGGAGCTGTTTTTT.

The V gene is TRBV28, the J gene TRBJ1-4; possibly TRBD1 for D (6 bases). Germline V gene sequence: CDR1 MDHEN, CDR2 SYDVKM. V was cut by 7 bases and J by 7 bases, with 16 bases left in between. This CDR3 has 14 residues. The DNA of the CDR3 is TGTGCCAGCACCCGTCAGAGGGGGAGTGAAAAACTGTTTTTT. Its translation is CASTRQRGSEKLFF.

V gene TRBV13 combines with J gene TRBJ2-2; 9 bases agree with TRBD2. Looked up from germline, CDR1 is PRHDT and CDR2 is FYEKMQ (reference sequence). The CDR3 covers 16 residues. The J segment lost 4 bases and the V segment lost 6 bases, leaving 9 bases of the junction unmatched. The CDR3 loop is CASRRRGGAGTGELFF. The CDR3 region has the DNA TGTGCCAGCAGACGGCGCGGGGGGGCAGGCACCGGGGAGCTGTTTTTT. Variable domain in full (rest from reference TRBV13 and TRBJ2-2): AAGVIQSPRHLIKEKRETATLKCYPIPRHDTVYWYQQGPGQDPQFLISFYEKMQSDKGSIPDRFSAQQFSDYHSELNMSSLELGDSALYFCASRRRGGAGTGELFFGEGSRLTVL.

This chain links TRBV28 with TRBJ1-4; D is perhaps TRBD1 (6 bases). V gave up 1 base and J gave up 9 bases, with 18 bases separating them. Germline V gene lookup returns CDR1 MDHEN and CDR2 SYDVKM. The CDR3 sequence is 16 residues long. CDR3 bases: TGTGCCAGCAGTTTATTGGCAACAGGGACCTTTAAAAAACTGTTTTTT. Protein product: CASSLLATGTFKKLFF.

V is TRBV2 and J is TRBJ1-2, with 8 bases matching TRBD1. V lost 2 bases, J lost 5 bases, and 4 bases stayed unmatched. Germline values: CDR1 SNHLY, CDR2 FYNNEI. This CDR3 is built from 14 residues. CDR3 in DNA: TGTGCCAGCAGTGAAAAAGACAGGGGTTATGGCTACACCTTC. Its protein is CASSEKDRGYGYTF.

This chain connects TRBV7-9 to TRBJ1-1; no clear D. Germline V lookup: CDR1 SEHNR, CDR2 FQNEAQ (reference sequence). V was cut by 2 bases and J by 3 bases, with 13 bases left in between. CDR3 length equals 15 residues. CDR3 DNA: TGTGCCAGCAGCTTACAGGATTTAGATTACACTGAAGCTTTCTTT. It codes for CASSLQDLDYTEAFF.

The CDR3 protein is CASSIGEVVNEQFF. CDR3 bases: TGTGCCAGTAGTATAGGGGAGGTGGTCAATGAGCAGTTCTTC. The V gene is TRBV19, the J gene TRBJ2-1; a possible D gene is TRBD2 (6 bases). Germline-derived CDR1 and CDR2 are LNHDA and SQIVND (reference sequence). This CDR3 is 14 amino acids long. The V gene lost 1 base and the J gene lost 6 bases, with 10 bases spanning the gap.

The chain carries TRBV19 and TRBJ1-2; 7 bases fit TRBD1. The CDR3 totals 16 residues. Germline assignment: CDR1 LNHDA and CDR2 SQIVND (reference sequence). V dropped 5 bases and J dropped 0; count of bases not matched to a gene: 9. In DNA form, the CDR3 reads TGTGCCAGTAGTCCCTCGGGACAGAAACCTAACTATGGCTACACCTTC. Translated, it gives CASSPSGQKPNYGYTF.

The rearrangement joins TRBV6-1 to TRBJ2-3, with a tentative D call TRBD2 (5 bases). CDR3 length equals 15 residues. V shed 1 base and J shed 3 bases, with 11 bases lying between them. Germline V gives CDR1 MNHNS, CDR2 SASEGT. CDR3 loop: CASSEDRGATDTQYF. DNA for the CDR3: TGTGCCAGCAGTGAAGATCGGGGAGCAACAGATACGCAGTATTTT.

The chain couples TRBV19 to TRBJ2-2; 9 nucleotides align to TRBD2. V shed 9 bases, J shed 1 base, and the junction held 6 bases outside the gene matches. Germline V gene lookup returns CDR1 LNHDA and CDR2 SQIVND (reference sequence). The CDR3 totals 15 residues. The CDR3 DNA is TGTGCCAGCTGGGGGCGGGAGGGGAACACCGGGGAGCTGTTTTTT. Protein product: CASWGREGNTGELFF.

The rearrangement joins TRBV18 to TRBJ1-1; TRBD1 is a possible D gene (6 bases). The length of the CDR3 is 15 residues. V lost 5 bases, J lost 0 bases, and 13 bases lay in between. Germline CDR1 is KGHSH and CDR2 is LQKENI. The CDR3 DNA sequence: TGTGCCAGCTCAGGGAAGGGACATTTGAACACTGAAGCTTTCTTT. This sequence encodes CASSGKGHLNTEAFF.

This clone was detected only a few times. The chain employs TRBV4-2 and TRBJ1-4; 8 bases match TRBD1. Germline V gene lookup returns CDR1 LGHNA and CDR2 YNFKEQ. Trimming at V came to 4 bases and at J to 0 bases, leaving 4 bases not matched to a gene. The CDR3 length is 16 residues. CDR3: CASSRQGTATNEKLFF. CDR3 nucleotide sequence: TGTGCCAGCAGCCGACAGGGGACTGCAACTAATGAAAAACTGTTTTTT.

The rearrangement links TRBV5-4 to TRBJ1-1, with D maybe TRBD1 (6 bases). CDR1 and CDR2 from the germline V gene are SGHNT and YYREEE (reference sequence). The CDR3 covers 15 residues. Trimming pared 2 bases from V and 8 bases from J, leaving 19 bases between. The CDR3 sequence is CASSFVPSDSVEAFF. The CDR3 DNA is TGTGCCAGCAGCTTCGTTCCCTCGGACAGTGTGGAAGCTTTCTTT.

This chain uses TRBV5-6 with TRBJ2-7, with TRBD1 identical over 7 bases. The germline CDR1 and CDR2 sequences are SGHDT and YYEEEE. The J segment lost 3 bases and the V segment lost 2 bases, leaving 2 bases of the junction unmatched. This CDR3 contains 13 residues. CDR3 coding DNA: TGTGCCAGCAGCTTCAGGGGGAGCTACGAGCAGTACTTC. This sequence encodes CASSFRGSYEQYF.

This clone has just one count. The genes are TRBV7-2 and TRBJ2-1, with 9 bases matching TRBD2. CDR1 and CDR2 from the germline V gene are SGHTA and FQGNSA. Trimming at V came to 5 bases and at J to 5 bases, leaving 13 bases not matched to a gene. The CDR3 is made up of 17 amino acids. The CDR3 nucleotides are TGTGCCAGCAGCCCCCGGGGTGGACTAGCGACCCACAATGAGCAGTTCTTC. It specifies CASSPRGGLATHNEQFF.